The sequence of this T cell receptor (beta chain) was determined in a study of OX40 agonist ivuxolimab in advanced cancers. Losses at the gene ends were 4 bases for V and 7 bases for J; bases not matched to a gene: 7. CDR1 SGDLS and CDR2 YYNGEE come from the germline V gene. This CDR3 contains 15 residues. Of note for this clone: Its target is unknown.

The study, taken as a whole, reports: Which antigen the expanded peripheral T cells recognized is unknown.

Libraries were prepared by immunoSEQ multiplex PCR; TCRdb keeps only in-frame clonotypes and omits some of them. The sample shows about 60,000 clones, 85% to 95% of them seen only once. The receptor was isolated from an adult with an advanced solid tumor such as melanoma, head and neck, liver or kidney cancer. This material consisted of CD4+ or CD8+ T cells sorted from blood, taken in a trial of the OX40 agonist ivuxolimab. V gene TRBV9 combines with J gene TRBJ2-3, with 12 bases fitting TRBD2. CDR3 sequence (DNA): TGTGCCAGCAGCCCGAGACTAGCGGGAGTGAATACGCAGTATTTT. Translated: CASSPRLAGVNTQYF.